Described below is a single T cell receptor beta chain sequence and its context. Its binding antigen is unknown. It has no much larger one-base neighbor in the sample; base qualities were not kept. Libraries were built with 5' RACE. TCRdb shows the sequencer as Illumina HiSeq 2500. The second PCR ran for about 6 to 12 cycles and used a J-beta primer mix along with a sample-barcoded 5' primer. A template-switch 5' adaptor carrying 12 random nucleotides introduced a unique molecular identifier onto each TCR beta cDNA molecule. Each sample yielded at least 3 million CDR3-containing paired-end reads. The Mint cDNA synthesis kit, primed by a TRBC-specific oligonucleotide, was used to synthesize first-strand cDNA from all RNA. Following uracil-DNA glycosylase treatment, a first 18-cycle PCR with universal primers M1SS and BC2_uni_R was performed on all cDNA. Per the authors' processing: For normalization, 1 million high-quality reads were randomly selected from each sample, with every read carrying a distinct molecular identifier. Instead of being binned into consensus sequences, reads with shared molecular identifiers were discarded. MiTCR, run with a Q25 quality threshold and the strictest error-elimination algorithm, handled CDR3 identification, clonotype clustering and error correction. Lower-bound total TCR beta diversity was estimated with a nonparametric unseen species model using Euler transformation. The public reads were quality trimmed at Q25 with fastp and then assembled into clones with MiXCR by TCRdb, keeping productive beta chains. Every entry covers one CDR3 protein and lists the most common genes and DNA from its rows. The V and J calls come from TCRdb's annotation, not from the publication. In this sample the table shows 710,000 or so distinct CDR3 sequences, less than 40% of which occur a single time. The top ten clonotypes cover 15% to 17% of the sample.

Trimming at the junction amounts to 8 bases on V and 1 base on J, and the germline ends lie 21 bases apart. CDR1 DFQATT and CDR2 SNEGSKA were looked up in the germline V gene (reference sequence). From cysteine to phenylalanine, the CDR3 is 17 amino acids long. Only the CDR3 region is kept as DNA, spanning 51 bases read in frame from base 1. This sample was taken from a study of blood T cells in healthy people across ages (dated by TCRdb to between 2014 and 2016). Context from the whole study: Template switching captured roughly one uniquely barcoded TCR beta cDNA molecule per two T cells in model experiments. Donors were grouped into four age groups: young (average about 15 years), middle-aged (39), aged (over 55) and long-lived (about 82). For two donors (one aged 18 to 30 and one aged 80 or older), the study analyzed two additional independent replicas of 1 million unique cDNA reads from the same blood draw. Donors of different ages were randomly distributed across sequencing lanes to avoid experimental bias. To track age-related changes in TCR beta repertoire diversity, the study relied on deep sequencing normalized with unique cDNA molecular identifiers. Study-wide conclusions, independent of this receptor: There was a strong correlation between observed TCR beta diversity and the percentage of naive T cells measured by flow cytometry. The CMV infection status of donors was not known, potentially confounding age-related changes in expanded clonotypes. The long-lived group showed more naive CD4+ T cells, fewer expanded clones and increased TCR diversity than the aged group, suggesting age selection. Total diversity estimates from one million sequenced T cells were considered lower bounds and underestimates. Observed TCR beta diversity per million T cells fell roughly linearly with age, and a significant reduction was already apparent by age around 40. Because profiling used bulk unsorted PBMCs, naive and antigen-experienced compartments could not be compared conclusively.

Systemically healthy Caucasian individuals from Russia, 35 to 50 in total and aged 6 to 90 years, were included as donors. Each donor gave approximately 10 milliliters of peripheral blood, collected into EDTA-treated Vacutainer tubes. Ficoll-Paque density-gradient centrifugation was used to isolate PBMCs, with at least 6.5 million obtained per sample. Total RNA, at least 5 micrograms per sample, was extracted from PBMCs with Trizol reagent. For every donor, flow cytometry on a PBMC aliquot measured the percentage of naive CD45RAhigh/CD27high T cells. The chain is made from TRBV20-1 and TRBJ2-6; the D assignment is uncertain and may be TRBD1 or TRBD2, with 5 bases supporting each. The sequence derives from a woman of 80 years or more in good health. Donor details come from another sample of the same person, matched by shared clones. Sequenced: blood. CDR3 sequence: CSPDGARSSSGANVLTF. At the DNA level, the sequence is TGCAGTCCGGACGGGGCAAGGAGTTCATCTGGGGCCAACGTCCTGACTTTC.